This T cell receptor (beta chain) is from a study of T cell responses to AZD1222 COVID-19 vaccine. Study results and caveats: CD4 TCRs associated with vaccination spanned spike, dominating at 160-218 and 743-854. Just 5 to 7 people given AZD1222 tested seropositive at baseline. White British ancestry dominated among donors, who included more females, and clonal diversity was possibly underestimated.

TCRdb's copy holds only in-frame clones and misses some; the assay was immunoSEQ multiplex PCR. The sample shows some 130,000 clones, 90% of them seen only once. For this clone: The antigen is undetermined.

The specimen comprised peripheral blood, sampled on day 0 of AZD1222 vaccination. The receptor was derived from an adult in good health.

The DNA of the CDR3 is TGTGCCAGCAGTTACTCATTTGCCAGGGGGGATACGCAGTATTTT. Residues: CASSYSFARGDTQYF. The V call is TRBV6-2 or TRBV6-3, the J call TRBJ2-3, with 7 bases aligning to TRBD1. The J segment lost 6 bases and the V segment lost 0 bases, leaving 6 bases of the junction unmatched. The CDR3 loop spans 15 amino acids. CDR1 is MNHEY and CDR2 is SVGEGT in the germline V gene.